This record concerns one T cell receptor beta chain sequence. The antigen is undetermined. The data stem from a study of cytotoxic CD8 clonotypes in ibrutinib-treated CLL. The overall study: IGHV unmutated under 18; relapsed/refractory fewer than 13; treatment-naive over 14. Study-wide points: Public clonotypes (which were uncommon) either contracted or remained stable on treatment. Clonality was higher at ibrutinib response and returned toward baseline at progression.

The protocol was immunoSEQ multiplex PCR, while the TCRdb copy is restricted to in-frame clones and leaves out a portion. The top ten clones hold around 5% of a sample with more than 70,000 clones, about four fifths of them seen once. The CDR3 runs 15 residues. The chain is built from TRBV21-1 and TRBJ2-7; the D call of TRBD2 is as the table states it, not checked on the DNA. TRBV21-1 is described as a pseudogene. This receptor was taken from a human donor with chronic lymphocytic leukemia. The input for sequencing was PBMCs, taken after 12 months of ibrutinib treatment. In DNA form, the CDR3 reads TGTGCCAGCAGCAAATCCCGGCAGGGAGGGTACGAGCAGTACTTC. The encoded protein is CASSKSRQGGYEQYF.